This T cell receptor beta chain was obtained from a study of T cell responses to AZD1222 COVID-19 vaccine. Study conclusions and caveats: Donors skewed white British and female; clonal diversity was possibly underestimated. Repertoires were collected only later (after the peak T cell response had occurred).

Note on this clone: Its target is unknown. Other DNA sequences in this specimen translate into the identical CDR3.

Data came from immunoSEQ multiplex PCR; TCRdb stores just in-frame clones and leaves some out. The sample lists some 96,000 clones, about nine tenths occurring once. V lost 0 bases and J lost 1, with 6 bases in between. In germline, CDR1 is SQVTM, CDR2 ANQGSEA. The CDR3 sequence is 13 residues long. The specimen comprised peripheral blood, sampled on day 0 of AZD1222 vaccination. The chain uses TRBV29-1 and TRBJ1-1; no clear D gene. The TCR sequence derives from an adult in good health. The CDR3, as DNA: TGCAGCGTTGAAGACAGAGCGAACACTGAAGCTTTCTTT. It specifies CSVEDRANTEAFF.